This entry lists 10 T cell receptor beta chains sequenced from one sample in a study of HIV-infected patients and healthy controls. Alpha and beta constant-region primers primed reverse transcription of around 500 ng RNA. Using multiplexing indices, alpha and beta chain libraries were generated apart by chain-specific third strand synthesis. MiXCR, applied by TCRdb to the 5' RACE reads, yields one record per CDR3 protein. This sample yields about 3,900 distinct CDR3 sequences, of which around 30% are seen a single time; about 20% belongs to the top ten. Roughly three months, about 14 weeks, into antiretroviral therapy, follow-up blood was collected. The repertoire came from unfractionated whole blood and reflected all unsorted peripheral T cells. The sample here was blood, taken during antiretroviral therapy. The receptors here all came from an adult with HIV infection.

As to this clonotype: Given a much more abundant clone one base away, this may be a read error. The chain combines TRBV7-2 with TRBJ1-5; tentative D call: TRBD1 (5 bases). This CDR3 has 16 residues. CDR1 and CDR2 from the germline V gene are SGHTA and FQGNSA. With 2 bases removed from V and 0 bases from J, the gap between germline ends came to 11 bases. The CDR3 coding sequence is TGTGCCAGCAGCTTAAGACAGTGGAGTAGCAATCAGCCCCAGCATTTT. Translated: CASSLRQWSSNQPQHF.

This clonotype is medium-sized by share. The CDR3 protein is CASSYLQETQYF. In nucleotides, the CDR3 is TGTGCCAGCAGTTACTTGCAAGAGACCCAGTACTTC. The chain is built from TRBV6-6 and TRBJ2-5; no firm D call. The germline V gene encodes CDR1 MNHNY and CDR2 SVGAGI (reference sequence). The CDR3 length is 12 residues. Trimming pared 1 base from V and 2 bases from J, leaving 2 bases between.

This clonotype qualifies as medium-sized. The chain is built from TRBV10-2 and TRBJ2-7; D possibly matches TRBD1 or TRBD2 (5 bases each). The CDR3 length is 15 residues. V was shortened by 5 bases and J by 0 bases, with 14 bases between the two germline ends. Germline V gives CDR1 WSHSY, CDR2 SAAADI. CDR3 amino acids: CASSQRGAPSYEQYF. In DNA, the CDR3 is TGCGCCAGCAGTCAGAGAGGGGCCCCCTCCTACGAGCAGTACTTC.

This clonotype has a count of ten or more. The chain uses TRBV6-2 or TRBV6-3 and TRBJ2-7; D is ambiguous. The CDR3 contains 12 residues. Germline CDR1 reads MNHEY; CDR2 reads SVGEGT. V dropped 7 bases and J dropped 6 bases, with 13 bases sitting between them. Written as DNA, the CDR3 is TGTGCCAGCACCTACCCCAGCTCCGAGCAGTACTTC. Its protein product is CASTYPSSEQYF.

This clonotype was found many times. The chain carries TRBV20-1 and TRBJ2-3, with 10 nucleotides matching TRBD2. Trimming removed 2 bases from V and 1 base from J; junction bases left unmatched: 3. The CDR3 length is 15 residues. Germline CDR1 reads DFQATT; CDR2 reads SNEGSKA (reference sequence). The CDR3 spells CSARPAGGRTDTQYF. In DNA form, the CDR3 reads TGCAGTGCTAGACCAGCGGGGGGGCGCACAGATACGCAGTATTTT.

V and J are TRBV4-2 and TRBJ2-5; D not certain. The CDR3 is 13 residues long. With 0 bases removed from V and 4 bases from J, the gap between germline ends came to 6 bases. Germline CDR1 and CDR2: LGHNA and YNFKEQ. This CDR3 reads CASSQDMGETQYF. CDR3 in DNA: TGTGCCAGCAGCCAAGATATGGGAGAGACCCAGTACTTC.

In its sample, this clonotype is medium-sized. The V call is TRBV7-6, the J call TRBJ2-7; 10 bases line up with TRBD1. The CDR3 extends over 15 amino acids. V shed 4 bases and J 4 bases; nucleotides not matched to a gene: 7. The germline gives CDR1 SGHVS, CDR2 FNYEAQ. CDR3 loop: CASSSGTGEGYEQYF. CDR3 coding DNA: TGTGCCAGCAGCTCGGGGACAGGGGAAGGGTACGAGCAGTACTTC.

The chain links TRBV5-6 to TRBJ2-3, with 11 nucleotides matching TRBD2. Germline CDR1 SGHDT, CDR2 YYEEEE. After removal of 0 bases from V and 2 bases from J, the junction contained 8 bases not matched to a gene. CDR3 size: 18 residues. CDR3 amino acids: CASSLEASGGTLTDTQYF. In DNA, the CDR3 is TGTGCCAGCAGCTTGGAAGCTAGCGGGGGGACCCTCACAGATACGCAGTATTTT.

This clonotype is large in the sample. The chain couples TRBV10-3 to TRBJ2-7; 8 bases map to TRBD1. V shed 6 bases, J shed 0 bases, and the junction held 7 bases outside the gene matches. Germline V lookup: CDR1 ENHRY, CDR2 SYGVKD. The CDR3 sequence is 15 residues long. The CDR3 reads CAIRTTGGFSYEQYF. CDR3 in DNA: TGTGCCATCAGAACAACAGGGGGTTTCTCCTACGAGCAGTACTTC.

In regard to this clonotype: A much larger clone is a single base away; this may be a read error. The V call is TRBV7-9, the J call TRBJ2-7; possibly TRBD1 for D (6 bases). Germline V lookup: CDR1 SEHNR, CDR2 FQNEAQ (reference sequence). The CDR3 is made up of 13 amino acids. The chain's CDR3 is CSSIPDRSYEQYF. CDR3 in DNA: TGTTCCAGCATCCCCGACAGGTCCTACGAGCAGTACTTC.